The source of this T cell receptor beta chain is a study of T-cell memory formation after mild COVID-19. TCRdb re-called the 5' RACE reads with MiXCR, one entry per CDR3 protein. The sample holds fewer than 700,000 distinct CDR3 sequences, roughly 22% seen once. The receptor comes from an adult woman who had mild COVID-19 (a few samples of this study predate the infection). Cell type and time point are not known. Material: PBMCs or a T cell subset sorted from them (not recorded which).

The CDR3 nucleotides read TGTGCCAGCAGCTTATCCCCGGACGGATACTACAATGAGCAGTTCTTC. Its translation: CASSLSPDGYYNEQFF. The chain links TRBV7-3 to TRBJ2-1; D is uncertain. The germline CDR1 and CDR2 sequences are SGHTA and FQGTGA. The CDR3 sequence is 16 residues long. Trimming stripped 2 bases from V and 3 bases from J, with 14 bases between.